The 16 T cell receptor beta chains reported below all come from one sample, sequenced in a study of T-cell memory formation after mild COVID-19. TCRdb fed the 5' RACE reads into MiXCR, producing one record per CDR3 protein. The sample contains approximately 290,000 distinct CDR3 sequences, roughly 8% of which appear only once. Input material: PBMCs or a T cell subset sorted from them (not recorded which). The source is a young man who had mild COVID-19 (a few samples of this study predate the infection). Cell type and time point are not known.

This clonotype appeared a few times. V usage is TRBV4-3 and J usage is TRBJ1-2, with unresolved D. There are 13 residues in the CDR3. Trimming removed 0 bases at V and 7 bases at J, with 9 bases between. Looked up from germline, CDR1 is LGHNA and CDR2 is YSLEER. Here the CDR3 reads CASSQELGPGYTF. In DNA, the CDR3 is TGCGCCAGCAGCCAAGAGTTAGGCCCTGGCTACACCTTC.

This clonotype has only a few counts. This chain connects TRBV6-5 to TRBJ2-3; a weak D match, TRBD2 (6 bases). V lost 2 bases to trimming and J lost 0 bases, with 9 bases between them. The CDR3 consists of 15 residues. Germline V lookup: CDR1 MNHEY, CDR2 SVGAGI. This chain's CDR3 is CASSYGTPSTDTQYF. The CDR3 nucleotides read TGTGCCAGCAGTTACGGGACTCCTAGCACAGATACGCAGTATTTT.

This clonotype was seen a few times. The chain recombines TRBV7-2 with TRBJ1-5; maybe TRBD1 (6 bases). Trimming removed 2 bases at V and 5 bases at J, with 10 bases between. CDR3 size: 14 residues. Germline V gives CDR1 SGHTA, CDR2 FQGNSA. This CDR3 is CASSLTGFHQPQHF. In DNA form, the CDR3 reads TGTGCCAGCAGCTTAACAGGGTTTCATCAGCCCCAGCATTTT.

The genes are TRBV7-9 and TRBJ1-1, with a weak D call TRBD1 (6 bases). The germline V gene has CDR1 SEHNR and CDR2 FQNEAQ (reference sequence). Trimming shortened V by 5 bases and J by 6 bases, and 22 bases separated the two germline ends. The CDR3 runs to 16 residues. The CDR3 loop reads CASSPSGGSRGAEAFF. CDR3 in DNA: TGTGCCAGCAGCCCTTCCGGAGGGTCCAGGGGTGCTGAAGCTTTCTTT.

The chain links TRBV4-1 to TRBJ2-7; D is unclear. V was clipped by 5 bases and J by 0 bases, with 11 bases between them. Germline V gene data show CDR1 as MGHRA and CDR2 as YSYEKL. This CDR3 has 14 amino acids. The CDR3 reads CASSYSYGSYEQYV. CDR3 bases: TGCGCCAGCAGCTACAGCTACGGCTCCTACGAGCAGTACGTC.

This clonotype was seen many times. This CDR3 is CASSLGGRNEQFF. CDR3 sequence (DNA): TGCGCCAGCAGCCTGGGGGGCCGAAATGAGCAGTTCTTC. J is TRBJ2-1 and V is TRBV5-1; either TRBD1 or TRBD2 may supply D (6 bases each). The CDR3 is made up of 13 amino acids. Trimming left V 4 bases short and J 7 bases short, with 12 bases between. The germline CDR1 and CDR2 sequences are SGHRS and YFSETQ. Full variable domain (rest looked up from reference TRBV5-1 and TRBJ2-1): KAGVTQTPRYLIKTRGQQVTLSCSPISGHRSVSWYQQTPGQGLQFLFEYFSETQRNKGNFPGRFSGRQFSNSRSEMNVSTLELGDSALYLCASSLGGRNEQFFGPGTRLTVL.

This clonotype was detected only a few times. The V call is TRBV7-2, the J call TRBJ1-6, with D hard to call. From germline, CDR1 is SGHTA and CDR2 FQGNSA. The germline V and J ends were trimmed by 5 bases and 10 bases, with 9 bases remaining between them. The CDR3 length is 12 residues. The CDR3 loop reads CASSVNGSPLHF. The CDR3 DNA is TGTGCCAGCAGCGTGAACGGATCACCCCTCCACTTT.

V usage is TRBV6-5 and J usage is TRBJ1-1; D possibly corresponds to TRBD1 (6 bases). The CDR3 consists of 13 residues. Between the trimmed V and J ends, which lost 3 bases and 6 bases, there was a span of 11 bases. Germline V gene lookup returns CDR1 MNHEY and CDR2 SVGAGI. The DNA for the CDR3 is TGTGCCAGCAGTTATGGGGGGGCCTCTGAAGCTTTCTTT. This sequence encodes CASSYGGASEAFF.

In the case of this clonotype: This may come from a read error, since a much larger clone is one base off. The gene calls are TRBV27 and TRBJ2-1, with TRBD2 matching over 8 bases. The V segment lost 3 bases and the J segment 0 bases; nucleotides outside the gene matches: 1. CDR1 and CDR2 from the germline V gene are MNHEY and SMNVEV (reference sequence). The CDR3 covers 15 residues. The CDR3 is CASSFTSGSYNEQFF. The DNA of the CDR3 is TGTGCCAGCAGTTTTACTAGCGGCTCCTACAATGAGCAGTTCTTC.

This clonotype was observed many times. The rearrangement uses TRBV7-2 and TRBJ1-1; D not resolved. V was pared by 4 bases and J by 3 bases, with 9 bases between. This CDR3 has 13 residues. Looked up from germline, CDR1 is SGHTA and CDR2 is FQGNSA. CDR3 loop: CASSSRWDTEAFF. The CDR3 DNA sequence: TGTGCCAGCAGCTCCAGGTGGGACACTGAAGCTTTCTTT.

This clonotype was detected only a few times. V gene TRBV6-2 or TRBV6-3 combines with J gene TRBJ1-5, with D hard to call. The CDR3 is 10 residues long. Germline V gene lookup returns CDR1 MNHEY and CDR2 SVGEGT. Trimming shortened V by 7 bases and J by 7 bases, and 5 bases separated the two germline ends. The CDR3 loop reads CASNQQPQHF. CDR3 DNA: TGTGCCAGCAATCAACAGCCCCAGCATTTT.

This rearrangement joins TRBV7-9 to TRBJ2-1, with 14 bases that match TRBD2. The germline CDR1 and CDR2 sequences are SEHNR and FQNEAQ (reference sequence). Germline trimming cut 4 bases from V and 9 bases from J; bases unmatched to any gene: 8. CDR3 length: 16 amino acids. The CDR3 region has the DNA TGTGCCAGCAGCTGGTCCGGGACTAGCGGGGGAATTGAGCAGTTCTTC. It yields the protein CASSWSGTSGGIEQFF.

This clonotype was seen many times. This chain joins TRBV10-3 and TRBJ2-3; 11 bases are shared with TRBD2. The CDR3 contains 17 residues. From germline, CDR1 is ENHRY and CDR2 SYGVKD. The V segment lost 4 bases and the J segment 3 bases; nucleotides outside the gene matches: 9. CDR3 sequence: CAISGPPSGRRTDTQYF. CDR3 DNA: TGTGCCATCAGTGGGCCTCCTAGCGGGAGGAGGACAGATACGCAGTATTTT.

The table lists this clonotype with a few counts. This chain links TRBV11-2 with TRBJ2-3; D remains unclear. The ends were cut back, 1 base at V and 8 bases at J, with 16 bases in the middle. Per germline, CDR1 SGHAT and CDR2 FQNNGV. The CDR3 has 15 amino acids. The CDR3 region has the DNA TGTGCCAGCAGCTTAGTCGATAACGTACCGAGTACGCAGTATTTT. It yields the protein CASSLVDNVPSTQYF.

The table lists this clonotype with a few counts. The rearrangement joins TRBV12-3 or TRBV12-4 to TRBJ1-1; 9 bases match TRBD1. V shed 7 bases and J 3 bases; nucleotides not matched to a gene: 6. The CDR3 is 14 amino acids. The CDR3 reads CASTPGQGHTEAFF. The CDR3 region has the DNA TGTGCCAGCACCCCGGGACAGGGTCACACTGAAGCTTTCTTT.

V and J are TRBV6-1 and TRBJ1-2, with D unclear. The CDR3 contains 11 residues. Germline V gene sequence: CDR1 MNHNS, CDR2 SASEGT. The V gene lost 4 bases and the J gene lost 6 bases, with 6 bases spanning the gap. The CDR3 DNA reads TGTGCCAGCAGTGGTCACAATGGCTACACCTTC. Its translation: CASSGHNGYTF.